This TCR beta chain was sequenced for a study of Tregs in tolerant kidney transplant recipients. This table comes from immunoSEQ multiplex PCR, and its TCRdb copy is limited to in-frame clones, with some not included. The table records roughly 66,000 clones, roughly 92% of them present only once. Trimming cost V 11 bases and J 1 base, with 14 bases left between them. CDR1 is SEHNR and CDR2 is FQNEAQ in the germline V gene (reference sequence). The CDR3 totals 14 residues. This sample comprised CD8+ T cells from blood, obtained before the transplant. The clonotype originates from a human donor who received a combined kidney and bone marrow transplant. This chain connects TRBV7-9 to TRBJ2-2; D is perhaps TRBD2 (5 bases). The CDR3 DNA reads as TGTGCCCATGGCGGGTTCTTGAACACCGGGGAGCTGTTTTTT. Translation gives CAHGGFLNTGELFF.